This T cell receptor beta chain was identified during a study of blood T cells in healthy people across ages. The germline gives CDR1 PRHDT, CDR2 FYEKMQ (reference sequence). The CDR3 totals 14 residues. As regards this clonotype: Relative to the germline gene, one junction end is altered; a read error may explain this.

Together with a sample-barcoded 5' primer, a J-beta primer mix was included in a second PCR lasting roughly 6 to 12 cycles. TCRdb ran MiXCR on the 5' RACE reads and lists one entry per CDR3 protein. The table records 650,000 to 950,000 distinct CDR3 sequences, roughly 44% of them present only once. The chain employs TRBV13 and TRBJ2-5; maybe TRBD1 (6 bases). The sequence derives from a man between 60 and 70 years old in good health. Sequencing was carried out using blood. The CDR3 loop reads CASSLKNREDTQYF. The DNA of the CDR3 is TGTGCCAGCAGCTTGAAGAACAGGGAAGATACCCAGTACTTC.